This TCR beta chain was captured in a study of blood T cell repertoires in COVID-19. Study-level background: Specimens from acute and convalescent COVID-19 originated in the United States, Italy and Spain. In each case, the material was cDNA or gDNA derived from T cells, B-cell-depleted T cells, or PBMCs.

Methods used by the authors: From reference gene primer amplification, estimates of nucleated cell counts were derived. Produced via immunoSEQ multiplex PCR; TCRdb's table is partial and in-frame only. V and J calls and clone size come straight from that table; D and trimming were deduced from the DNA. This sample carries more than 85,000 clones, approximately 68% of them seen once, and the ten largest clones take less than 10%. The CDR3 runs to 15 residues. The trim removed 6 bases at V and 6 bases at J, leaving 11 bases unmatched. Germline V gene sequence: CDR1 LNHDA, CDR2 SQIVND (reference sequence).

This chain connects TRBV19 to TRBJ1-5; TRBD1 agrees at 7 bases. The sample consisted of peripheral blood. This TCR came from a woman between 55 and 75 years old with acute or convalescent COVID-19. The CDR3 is CASSDRAGGVQPQHF. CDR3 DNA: TGTGCCAGTAGCGACAGGGCAGGCGGAGTTCAGCCCCAGCATTTT.